This T cell receptor beta chain was identified during a study of CXCR3-negative and CXCR3-positive naive CD8 T cells. Through 5' RACE with UMI labels, the TRB cDNA libraries were prepared. From the 5' RACE reads, TCRdb lists one entry per CDR3 protein and no DNA. Its table lists fewer than 55,000 distinct CDR3 sequences. Study results and limitations: CXCR3 levels fell partly with cryopreservation; most assays relied on fresh PBMCs.

A word on this clonotype: Its antigen is undetermined.

CDR3 length equals 15 residues. The V gene's germline CDR1 is MNHNS and CDR2 SASEGT. The chain is built from TRBV6-1 and TRBJ1-1; TCRdb gives TRBD1 as the D gene, but with no DNA this cannot be confirmed. Specimen: naive CXCR3- CD8+ T cells from blood. Indicated subset: CD45RO-CCR7+CD27+CD95- naive CD8+ T cells lacking CXCR3 (TNR3-). The TCR was taken from a human donor in good health. Some clones in this sample may be carry-over from other donors' samples. CDR3 sequence reads: CASSDPGTGNTEAFF.